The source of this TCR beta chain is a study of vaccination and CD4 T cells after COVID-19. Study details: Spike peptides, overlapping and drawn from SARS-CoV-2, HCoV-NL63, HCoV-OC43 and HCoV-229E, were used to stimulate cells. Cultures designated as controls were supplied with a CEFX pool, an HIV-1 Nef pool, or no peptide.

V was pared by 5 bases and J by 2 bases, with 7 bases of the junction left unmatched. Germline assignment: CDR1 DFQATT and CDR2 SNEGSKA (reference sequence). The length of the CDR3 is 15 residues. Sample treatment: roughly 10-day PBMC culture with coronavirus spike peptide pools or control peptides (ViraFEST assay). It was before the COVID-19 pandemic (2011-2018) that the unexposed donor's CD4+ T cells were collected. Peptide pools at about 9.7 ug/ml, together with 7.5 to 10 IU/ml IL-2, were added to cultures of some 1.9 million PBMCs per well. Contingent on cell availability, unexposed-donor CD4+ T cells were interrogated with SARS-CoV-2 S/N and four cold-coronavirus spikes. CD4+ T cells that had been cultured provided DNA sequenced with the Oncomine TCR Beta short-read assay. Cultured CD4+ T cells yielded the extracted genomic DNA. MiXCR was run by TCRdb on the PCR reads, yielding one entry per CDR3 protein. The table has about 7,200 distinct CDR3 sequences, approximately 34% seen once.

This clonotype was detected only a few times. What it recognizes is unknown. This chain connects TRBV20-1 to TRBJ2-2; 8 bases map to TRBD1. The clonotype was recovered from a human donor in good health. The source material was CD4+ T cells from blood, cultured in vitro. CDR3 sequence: CSALQGGVNTGELFF. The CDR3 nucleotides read TGCAGTGCTTTACAGGGGGGAGTTAACACCGGGGAGCTGTTTTTT.